The clone carrying this T cell receptor (beta chain) appeared a few times. As yet, its antigen is unknown. Unique molecular identifiers were incorporated during preparation of the TCRbeta library. From the PCR reads, TCRdb called clonotypes with MiXCR, one entry per CDR3 protein. The repertoire includes approximately 270,000 distinct CDR3 sequences, 20% to 30% of them detected once, and about 5% sits in the top ten. This entry belongs to a study of T-cell reconstitution after alpha-beta-depleted transplantation in children. Overall study results and limits: Several hundred expanded graft clones reportedly were the source of alpha-beta T cells about two months after transplant. Some patients' high day-60 TCRbeta diversity was traced to surviving recipient T cells and thymic progenitors. When one year had passed after transplant, most T-cell counts and diversity came from newly produced T cells.

The input for sequencing was PBMCs, mostly from graft donor cells, taken 360 days after TCRalphabeta/CD19-depleted stem cell transplant. This TCR was sampled from a female patient aged 2 to 10 who had a stem cell transplant for congenital amegakaryocytic thrombocytopenia, so the T cells may come from the graft donor.

CDR3 in amino acids: CASSQDNRDEQFF. In nucleotides, the CDR3 is TGCGCCAGCAGCCAAGACAACAGGGATGAGCAGTTCTTC. V is TRBV4-1 and J is TRBJ2-1; D is perhaps TRBD1 (6 bases). With 0 bases removed from V and 8 bases from J, the gap between germline ends came to 8 bases. The CDR3 length is 13 residues. Germline CDR1 MGHRA, CDR2 YSYEKL.